The TCR beta chain described here comes from a study of T cell responses to AZD1222 COVID-19 vaccine. Findings of the study overall: Just a handful of AZD1222 recipients were seropositive at baseline.

Clones were sequenced by immunoSEQ multiplex PCR, and TCRdb holds only the in-frame ones, with some missing. The sample includes 100,000 to 150,000 clones, about 90% of them seen just once. Concerning this clone itself: No antigen is known for it.

Germline V CDR1 and CDR2: LGHNA, YNFKEQ. The CDR3 has 11 residues. The V and J ends lost 0 bases and 7 bases respectively, with 3 bases between them. The J gene is TRBJ1-2, the V gene TRBV4-2; D is uncertain. The receptor's source is an adult in good health. This sample comprised peripheral blood, obtained on day 0 of AZD1222 vaccination. CDR3 in DNA: TGTGCCAGCAGCCAAGAGTTTGGCTACACCTTC. As protein: CASSQEFGYTF.